This T cell receptor (beta chain) was recorded in a study of neurological immune-mediated disorders. This clonotype came up many times. V was shortened by 3 bases and J by 0 bases, with 4 bases between the two germline ends. The CDR3 loop spans 13 amino acids. From the 5' RACE reads, TCRdb called clonotypes with MiXCR, one entry per CDR3 protein. The sample yields around 53,000 distinct CDR3 sequences, approximately 4.4% seen once. The chain employs TRBV12-3 or TRBV12-4 and TRBJ2-3; D remains unclear. This TCR was recovered from a man in his fifties with multiple sclerosis. The sequenced material came from PBMCs. In DNA, the CDR3 is TGTGCCAGCAGTTTTGACAGCACAGATACGCAGTATTTT. Its translation: CASSFDSTDTQYF.